This TCR beta chain was observed in a study of immune evolution from preneoplasia to lung adenocarcinoma. Resections took place in Japan or China from the mid-2010s to the late 2010s. The protocol was immunoSEQ multiplex PCR, while the TCRdb copy is restricted to in-frame clones and leaves out a portion. Of approximately 5,100 clones listed, around 69% are singletons. Germline V gene data show CDR1 as SQVTM and CDR2 as ANQGSEA. This CDR3 spans 11 amino acids. With 6 bases removed from V and 4 bases from J, the gap between germline ends came to 9 bases. This clone was detected only a few times. The chain is built from TRBV29-1 and TRBJ1-1, with unresolved D. The clonotype was recovered from a person older than 75 with lung adenocarcinoma. Sequencing was performed on FFPE adjacent normal lung tissue. CDR3 residues: CSVRMGTEAFF. DNA of the CDR3: TGCAGCGTCCGGATGGGCACTGAAGCTTTCTTT.